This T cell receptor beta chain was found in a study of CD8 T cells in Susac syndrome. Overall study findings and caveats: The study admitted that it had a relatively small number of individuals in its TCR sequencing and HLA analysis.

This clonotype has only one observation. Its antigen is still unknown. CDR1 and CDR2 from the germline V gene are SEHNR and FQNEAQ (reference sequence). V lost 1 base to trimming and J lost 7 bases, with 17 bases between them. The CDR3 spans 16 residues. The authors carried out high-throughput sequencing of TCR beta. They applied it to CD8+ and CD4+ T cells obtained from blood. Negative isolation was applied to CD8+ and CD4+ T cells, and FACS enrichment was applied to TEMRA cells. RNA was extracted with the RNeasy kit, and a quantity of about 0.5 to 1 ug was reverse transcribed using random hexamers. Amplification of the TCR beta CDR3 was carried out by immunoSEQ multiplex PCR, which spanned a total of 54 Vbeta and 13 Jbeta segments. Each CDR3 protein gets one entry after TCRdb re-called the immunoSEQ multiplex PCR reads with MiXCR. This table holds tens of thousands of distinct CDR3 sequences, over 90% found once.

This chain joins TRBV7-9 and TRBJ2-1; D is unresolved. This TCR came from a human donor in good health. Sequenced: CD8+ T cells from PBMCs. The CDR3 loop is CASSLEPMESRNEQFF. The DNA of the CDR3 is TGTGCCAGCAGCTTAGAACCCATGGAGTCCAGGAATGAGCAGTTCTTC.